The sequence of this T cell receptor (beta chain) was determined in a study of identical twins. General study points: Invariant MAIT and iNKT cells may have partly biased zero-insertion analyses. Fewer insertions marked abundant cord blood beta clonotypes; young adult naive trended weakly, memory not at all.

Germline V lookup: CDR1 MNHNS, CDR2 SASEGT. This CDR3 has 14 amino acids. V was cut by 5 bases and J by 2 bases, with 12 bases left in between. cDNA molecules carried unique molecular identifiers, and template switching added a universal primer site. MiXCR, run by TCRdb on the 5' RACE reads, gives a single entry per CDR3 protein. Of under 900,000 distinct CDR3 sequences in the sample, roughly an eighth were seen once. In regard to this clonotype: Antigen: not known.

In every case, the donor was a healthy Caucasian. The sample was also reused in another study, on yellow fever vaccine responses in identical twins.

This TCR derives from a woman aged 18-29 years in good health. The specimen was PBMCs. The J gene is TRBJ1-1, the V gene TRBV6-1; tentative D call: TRBD1 (6 bases). CDR3 DNA sequence: TGTGCCAGCAGTAGTGGGGGGCTTAACACTGAAGCTTTCTTT. Translating it yields CASSSGGLNTEAFF.